These 10 T cell receptor beta chains originate from one sample sequenced in a study of T cells after yellow fever vaccination. TCRdb called the 5' RACE reads again in MiXCR, with one record for every CDR3 protein. The table has around 590,000 distinct CDR3 sequences, about 12% seen once. Source: PBMCs, taken on the day of the yellow fever booster vaccination. The receptors come from a man in his thirties or forties who received the YFV17D yellow fever vaccine.

This chain links TRBV13 with TRBJ2-1; 10 positions agree with TRBD2. Germline CDR1 reads PRHDT; CDR2 reads FYEKMQ (reference sequence). The CDR3 sequence is 15 residues long. V dropped 0 bases and J dropped 9; count of bases not matched to a gene: 5. CDR3 DNA: TGTGCCAGCAGCTTAGGCCTACTAGCGGGATCTGAGCAGTTCTTC. Protein: CASSLGLLAGSEQFF.

This clonotype was observed a handful of times. This rearrangement joins TRBV20-1 to TRBJ2-1; either TRBD1 or TRBD2 may fit D (5 bases each). V was cut by 3 bases and J by 5 bases, with 14 bases left in between. The CDR3 covers 14 residues. Per the germline V gene, CDR1 is DFQATT and CDR2 is SNEGSKA (reference sequence). CDR3 DNA: TGCAGTGCTAGCTTGGGGACGTTGAACAATGAGCAGTTCTTC. Amino acid sequence: CSASLGTLNNEQFF.

This clonotype has only a few counts. CDR3 sequence: CASSLLGGEYNEQFF. In nucleotides, the CDR3 is TGTGCCAGCAGCTTACTAGGGGGCGAGTACAATGAGCAGTTCTTC. The V gene is TRBV7-3, the J gene TRBJ2-1; 7 bases map to TRBD1. The junction had 5 bases not matched to a gene; V was cut back by 2 bases and J by 4 bases. Germline CDR1 reads SGHTA; CDR2 reads FQGTGA. The CDR3 has 15 amino acids.

This clonotype appeared a few times. The CDR3 sequence is CSASGGPNEQFF. CDR3 nucleotides: TGCAGTGCTAGTGGGGGGCCCAATGAGCAGTTCTTC. The chain is built from TRBV20-1 and TRBJ2-1; D is possibly TRBD1 or TRBD2 (6 bases each). Trimming removed 3 bases at V and 6 bases at J, with 9 bases between. Germline values: CDR1 DFQATT, CDR2 SNEGSKA (reference sequence). This CDR3 region has 12 residues.

The genes are TRBV7-3 and TRBJ2-5; 10 bases fit TRBD2. J lost 4 bases, V lost 3 bases, and 11 bases had no gene match. The CDR3 sequence is 17 residues long. Germline V CDR1 and CDR2: SGHTA, FQGTGA. The CDR3 sequence is CASSFRDASGSGETQYF. CDR3 nucleotides: TGTGCCAGCAGCTTCCGCGATGCTAGCGGGAGTGGAGAGACCCAGTACTTC.

A note on this clonotype: This could be a read error, since a much larger clone is one nucleotide away. The gene calls are TRBV24-1 and TRBJ2-2, with 10 bases that match TRBD1. The germline V gene has CDR1 KGHDR and CDR2 SFDVKD. V shed 8 bases and J 5 bases; nucleotides not matched to a gene: 4. This CDR3 is built from 14 residues. CDR3 in DNA: TGTGCCACCAAGGGACAGGGGATAACCGGGGAGCTGTTTTTT. Residues: CATKGQGITGELFF.

This clonotype was recorded a few times. The gene calls are TRBV6-4 and TRBJ2-1, with D tentatively TRBD2 (5 bases). V lost 4 bases to trimming and J lost 4 bases, with 14 bases between them. The CDR3 loop spans 15 amino acids. Per the germline V gene, CDR1 is MRHNA and CDR2 is SNTAGT. The CDR3 DNA reads as TGTGCCAGCAGTGTTGACTATTCGGGGTACAATGAGCAGTTCTTC. It is translated as CASSVDYSGYNEQFF.

The genes are TRBV10-1 and TRBJ2-2; maybe TRBD2 (6 bases). CDR1 is WNHNN and CDR2 is SYGVQD in the germline V gene (reference sequence). The CDR3 length is 15 residues. The ends were cut back, 0 bases at V and 4 bases at J, with 9 bases in the middle. The CDR3 nucleotides read TGCGCCAGCAGTGAGTCCCTGGGAGGCACCGGGGAGCTGTTTTTT. As protein: CASSESLGGTGELFF.

This clonotype was counted ten times or more. The chain is built from TRBV23-1 and TRBJ2-3; 7 positions agree with TRBD2. TRBV23-1 is classed as an ORF, of uncertain function. The CDR3 length is 14 residues. With 7 bases clipped from V and 2 bases from J, the junction kept 6 bases outside the gene matches. CDR3 nucleotides: TGCGCCAGCACGAACGGGAGGAACACAGATACGCAGTATTTT. Translated: CASTNGRNTDTQYF.

The CDR3 nucleotides read TGTGCCAGCAGATCTGGAGGGGTCAGGGGGCCCGTTGCGGCATACAATGAGCAGTTCTTC. Its protein is CASRSGGVRGPVAAYNEQFF. This chain uses TRBV11-1 with TRBJ2-1; 8 positions agree with TRBD1. Trimming removed 6 bases from V and 4 bases from J; junction bases left unmatched: 23. CDR1 SGHAT and CDR2 FQDESV come from the germline V gene (reference sequence). The CDR3 spans 20 residues. Filled out from reference TRBV11-1 and TRBJ2-1, the complete variable domain reads EAEVAQSPRYKITEKSQAVAFWCDPISGHATLYWYRQILGQGPELLVQFQDESVVDDSQLPKDRFSAERLKGVDSTLKIQPAELGDSAMYLCASRSGGVRGPVAAYNEQFFGPGTRLTVL.